These 26 T cell receptor beta chains share one sample of origin, sequenced in a study of yellow fever vaccine responses in identical twins. TCRdb ran MiXCR on the RT-PCR reads and lists one entry per CDR3 protein. The sample lists about 9,000 distinct CDR3 sequences, approximately 83% occurring once. Sequenced material: T cells from blood (PBMCs), unsorted or a sorted subset (not recorded which), taken before or after yellow fever vaccination (not recorded which). The receptors originated from a woman aged 18-29 years who received the yellow fever vaccine.

The chain recombines TRBV4-3 with TRBJ2-1; perhaps D is TRBD1 or TRBD2 (6 bases each). Germline values: CDR1 LGHNA, CDR2 YSLEER. The V end lost 0 bases, the J end lost 8 bases, and 14 bases lay between the germline ends. The CDR3 runs 15 residues. This chain's CDR3 is CASSQERGGIDEQFF. CDR3 coding DNA: TGCGCCAGCAGCCAAGAGAGAGGGGGGATCGATGAGCAGTTCTTC.

Notes on this clonotype: One junction end does not reproduce the germline sequence, and a read error may be involved. The J gene is TRBJ1-4, the V gene TRBV15, with D perhaps TRBD1 (6 bases). The CDR3 runs 16 residues. Germline CDR1 and CDR2: LNHNV and YYDKDF (reference sequence). The CDR3 spells CATSRGTSGGGHTLNF. Here the CDR3 DNA reads TGTGCCACCAGCAGAGGGACATCTGGGGGGGGCCACACCCTAAATTTT. The whole variable domain, remainder taken from reference TRBV15 and TRBJ1-4, is DAMVIQNPRYQVTQFGKPVTLSCSQTLNHNVMYWYQQKSSQAPKLLFHYYDKDFNNEADTPDNFQSRRPNTSFCFLDIRSPGLGDTAMYLCATSRGTSGGGHTLNFGSGTQLSVL.

V gene TRBV6-1 combines with J gene TRBJ1-5; a possible D gene is TRBD1 (6 bases). This CDR3 comprises 16 residues. V lost 6 bases, J lost 2 bases, and 17 bases lay in between. Germline assignment: CDR1 MNHNS and CDR2 SASEGT. Here the CDR3 reads CASSTGTQTGNQPQHF. As DNA, the CDR3 is TGTGCCAGCAGCACCGGGACACAGACTGGCAATCAGCCCCAGCATTTT.

This chain uses TRBV2 with TRBJ2-1; no definite D call. The CDR3 is 15 amino acids. V gave up 3 bases and J gave up 3 bases, with 12 bases separating them. Germline-derived CDR1 and CDR2 are SNHLY and FYNNEI. In DNA form, the CDR3 reads TGTGCCAGCAGTGAGTCCCCGGTGGACTACAATGAGCAGTTCTTC. It yields the protein CASSESPVDYNEQFF.

V and J are TRBV19 and TRBJ2-5, with D maybe TRBD2 (6 bases). Trimming removed 5 bases at V and 5 bases at J, with 15 bases between. The CDR3 has 14 residues. Per germline, CDR1 LNHDA and CDR2 SQIVND (reference sequence). CDR3 nucleotides: TGTGCCAGTAGTCCTCCGGGACTGGCGGAGACCCAGTACTTC. It encodes CASSPPGLAETQYF.

The chain recombines TRBV11-3 with TRBJ2-7; TRBD1 agrees at 8 bases. The CDR3 loop spans 16 amino acids. Unmatched junction bases numbered 6, after V lost 1 base and J lost 1 base. Germline V gene sequence: CDR1 SGHNT, CDR2 YENEEA. CDR3 DNA sequence: TGTGCCAGCAGCTTAGCCCCGACAGGGGCGTCCTACGAGCAGTACTTC. It specifies CASSLAPTGASYEQYF.

This sequence joins TRBV29-1 and TRBJ2-5; D perhaps matches TRBD1 (5 bases). The length of the CDR3 is 13 residues. Per the germline V gene, CDR1 is SQVTM and CDR2 is ANQGSEA. Trimming took 3 bases from V and 4 from J, leaving 12 bases between them. The CDR3 sequence is CSVDRGTRETQYF. The CDR3, as DNA: TGCAGCGTTGATAGGGGTACAAGAGAGACCCAGTACTTC.

The chain links TRBV20-1 to TRBJ2-3; the match to TRBD2 covers 10 bases. Germline V gene sequence: CDR1 DFQATT, CDR2 SNEGSKA (reference sequence). Trimming removed 4 bases from V and 2 bases from J; junction bases left unmatched: 9. The CDR3 has 16 amino acids. CDR3 DNA sequence: TGCAGTGCTAAGAACCCAACTAGCGGGACCACAGATACGCAGTATTTT. This encodes CSAKNPTSGTTDTQYF.

This chain uses TRBV29-1 with TRBJ1-2; D is unclear. Deletions cut 5 bases from V and 4 bases from J, with 8 bases between. Looked up from germline, CDR1 is SQVTM and CDR2 is ANQGSEA. The CDR3 spans 11 residues. The CDR3 loop reads CSVPNIYGYTF. The CDR3 bases are TGCAGCGTTCCTAACATCTATGGCTACACCTTC.

The gene calls are TRBV5-1 and TRBJ2-2; 7 bases are shared with TRBD2. J was trimmed by 5 bases and V by 4 bases; bases with no gene match: 11. Germline CDR1 and CDR2: SGHRS and YFSETQ. The CDR3 runs to 16 residues. CDR3 in DNA: TGCGCCAGCAGCCTGACCGGGACTACCACTACCGGGGAGCTGTTTTTT. Its translation: CASSLTGTTTTGELFF.

The chain joins TRBV10-1 to TRBJ2-7, with 10 bases that match TRBD2. Germline-derived CDR1 and CDR2 are WNHNN and SYGVQD (reference sequence). The V segment lost 1 base and the J segment 4 bases; nucleotides outside the gene matches: 1. This CDR3 is built from 14 residues. The CDR3 DNA sequence: TGCGCCAGCAGTGAGTGGACTAGCGGATACGAGCAGTACTTC. Its translation: CASSEWTSGYEQYF.

The rearrangement links TRBV2 to TRBJ2-1, with TRBD1 matching 9 bases. Germline CDR1 SNHLY, CDR2 FYNNEI. V shed 2 bases, J shed 7 bases, and the junction held 6 bases outside the gene matches. This CDR3 is 15 amino acids long. CDR3 bases: TGTGCCAGCAGTGAAAGGGGGACAGGGAGGAATGAGCAGTTCTTC. This gives the protein CASSERGTGRNEQFF.

The chain uses TRBV12-3 or TRBV12-4 and TRBJ2-3; TRBD2 is a possible D gene (6 bases). Trimming cost V 6 bases and J 2 bases, with 12 bases left between them. This CDR3 spans 14 amino acids. This CDR3 reads CASRLTSSTDTQYF. The CDR3 DNA follows: TGTGCCAGCAGGCTGACTAGTTCCACAGATACGCAGTATTTT.

V gene TRBV11-3 combines with J gene TRBJ2-1; TRBD1 agrees at 8 bases. CDR3 length equals 16 residues. From germline, CDR1 is SGHNT and CDR2 YENEEA. V was clipped by 4 bases and J by 6 bases; unmatched bases: 11. The DNA for the CDR3 is TGTGCCAGCAGCTCCGGCCACCTCACAGGGGGCAATGAGCAGTTCTTC. Translation: CASSSGHLTGGNEQFF.

V gene TRBV5-1 combines with J gene TRBJ2-7; D gene unclear. Looked up from germline, CDR1 is SGHRS and CDR2 is YFSETQ. V was trimmed by 0 bases and J by 2 bases, leaving 9 bases between them. This CDR3 has 14 residues. The CDR3: CASSLAAATYEQYF. The DNA for the CDR3 is TGCGCCAGCAGCTTGGCCGCGGCGACCTACGAGCAGTACTTC.

The CDR3 bases are TGCAGTGCGAAGACAGGGAACACTGAAGCTTTCTTT. It encodes CSAKTGNTEAFF. J is TRBJ1-1 and V is TRBV20-1; TRBD1 might be the D (6 bases). Trimming cost V 6 bases and J 1 base, with 9 bases left between them. The CDR3 spans 12 residues. Looked up from germline, CDR1 is DFQATT and CDR2 is SNEGSKA (reference sequence).

The rearrangement links TRBV18 to TRBJ2-3; no reliable D call. The CDR3 totals 12 residues. Trimming stripped 5 bases from V and 6 bases from J, with 9 bases between. Germline V gene data show CDR1 as KGHSH and CDR2 as LQKENI. As DNA, the CDR3 is TGTGCCAGCTCATCTCCCTGGGATACGCAGTATTTT. Protein: CASSSPWDTQYF.

There are a few counts of this clonotype. The chain has TRBV2 and TRBJ2-7; D ambiguous. The CDR3 loop spans 13 amino acids. V lost 3 bases and J lost 3, with 9 bases in between. Germline CDR1 SNHLY, CDR2 FYNNEI. The CDR3 DNA reads TGTGCCAGCAGTGAGGCTGTTTTCTACGAGCAGTACTTC. Protein product: CASSEAVFYEQYF.

The chain uses TRBV4-1 and TRBJ2-1, with 11 nucleotides matching TRBD2. The CDR3 is 16 residues long. The ends lost 1 base at V and 8 bases at J; junction bases unmatched: 7. Germline CDR1 MGHRA, CDR2 YSYEKL. The CDR3 region is CASSQGLAGGWDEQFF. The CDR3 nucleotides are TGCGCCAGCAGCCAAGGCCTAGCGGGAGGTTGGGATGAGCAGTTCTTC.

This chain joins TRBV18 and TRBJ1-5; D uncertain. Per the germline V gene, CDR1 is KGHSH and CDR2 is LQKENI. This CDR3 contains 12 residues. V dropped 6 bases and J dropped 1 base, with 4 bases sitting between them. DNA of the CDR3: TGTGCCAGCTCCCCAAGCAATCAGCCCCAGCATTTT. It codes for CASSPSNQPQHF. Variable domain in full (rest from reference TRBV18 and TRBJ1-5): NAGVMQNPRHLVRRRGQEARLRCSPMKGHSHVYWYRQLPEEGLKFMVYLQKENIIDESGMPKERFSAEFPKEGPSILRIQQVVRGDSAAYFCASSPSNQPQHFGDGTRLSIL.

The sample holds a few counts of this clonotype. V and J are TRBV29-1 and TRBJ2-7, with 7 bases identical to TRBD2. CDR3 length: 14 residues. V was clipped by 3 bases and J by 5 bases; unmatched bases: 10. Germline values: CDR1 SQVTM, CDR2 ANQGSEA. The chain's CDR3 is CSVDPRGAGDEQYF. CDR3 DNA: TGCAGCGTTGATCCCCGCGGGGCGGGAGACGAGCAGTACTTC.

The chain joins TRBV7-6 to TRBJ1-1; D is uncertain. Trimming left V 0 bases short and J 0 bases short, with 14 bases between. Germline CDR1 reads SGHVS; CDR2 reads FNYEAQ. The CDR3 extends over 17 amino acids. Here the CDR3 reads CASSLASGPEMNTEAFF. The CDR3 DNA is TGTGCCAGCAGCTTAGCTTCCGGGCCCGAAATGAACACTGAAGCTTTCTTT.

DNA of the CDR3: TGTGCCAGCAGTTTGTCAGGGTCAGGCACCGGGGAGCTGTTTTTT. It translates to CASSLSGSGTGELFF. The chain employs TRBV2 and TRBJ2-2; possible D gene TRBD1, 5 bases. The length of the CDR3 is 15 residues. Germline CDR1 and CDR2: SNHLY and FYNNEI. V was cut by 5 bases and J by 4 bases, with 14 bases left in between.

The rearrangement uses TRBV5-1 and TRBJ2-1, with D maybe TRBD1 (5 bases). Trimming took off 7 bases at V and 5 bases at J, with 13 bases between the two ends. The CDR3 sequence is 13 residues long. Germline CDR1 and CDR2: SGHRS and YFSETQ. Here the CDR3 reads CASRGQPDNEQFF. Written as DNA, the CDR3 is TGCGCCAGCCGTGGACAACCGGACAATGAGCAGTTCTTC. The whole variable domain, filled in from reference TRBV5-1 and TRBJ2-1, reads KAGVTQTPRYLIKTRGQQVTLSCSPISGHRSVSWYQQTPGQGLQFLFEYFSETQRNKGNFPGRFSGRQFSNSRSEMNVSTLELGDSALYLCASRGQPDNEQFFGPGTRLTVL.

The chain links TRBV11-3 to TRBJ1-2, with 8 bases fitting TRBD1. The CDR3 spans 14 residues. CDR1 and CDR2 from the germline V gene are SGHNT and YENEEA. With 5 bases clipped from V and 4 bases from J, the junction kept 6 bases outside the gene matches. DNA for the CDR3: TGTGCCAGCAGCCAAACGACAGGGGCCTATGGCTACACCTTC. Its protein is CASSQTTGAYGYTF.

The chain has TRBV20-1 and TRBJ2-7, with D perhaps assigned TRBD1 or TRBD2 (5 bases each). The germline V gene encodes CDR1 DFQATT and CDR2 SNEGSKA (reference sequence). CDR3 size: 14 residues. The germline V and J ends were trimmed by 5 bases and 0 bases, with 14 bases remaining between them. The CDR3 coding sequence is TGCAGTGCTGCCGGGACCCCGAGCTCCTACGAGCAGTACGTC. Encoded protein: CSAAGTPSSYEQYV.